The present TCR beta chain was sequenced within a study of shared clonotypes between healthy human individuals. At the level of the study: Donor composition was a couple of women and a few men, aged 18 to 49.

Per germline, CDR1 LGHNT and CDR2 FRNRAP. V shed 5 bases and J shed 5 bases, with 10 bases lying between them. The CDR3 loop spans 13 amino acids. Running of the assay took place at deep level. With ten immunoSEQ deep assay plates, unsorted PBMC DNA underwent sequencing. Per the original data handling: ImmunoSEQ output lacked quality scores and full-length reads, limiting matched filtering. The method was immunoSEQ multiplex PCR; TCRdb's version includes in-frame clones alone and lacks a portion of them. Clonal size and the V and J genes are those of that table, whereas D and trimming came from the DNA. The sample records approximately 500,000 clones, 60% to 80% being singletons.

The genes are TRBV12-5 and TRBJ1-3; D uncertain. The sequencing sample was made of PBMCs. The sequence was obtained from a woman between 40 and 50 years old in good health. Some clones in this sample may be carry-over from other donors' samples. The CDR3 spells CASGPSGRNTIYF. CDR3 DNA: TGTGCTAGTGGTCCTTCGGGCCGAAACACCATATATTTT. Supplemented by reference TRBV12-5 and TRBJ1-3, the full variable domain reads DARVTQTPRHKVTEMGQEVTMRCQPILGHNTVFWYRQTMMQGLELLAYFRNRAPLDDSGMPKDRFSAEMPDATLATLKIQPSEPRDSAVYFCASGPSGRNTIYFGEGSWLTVV.